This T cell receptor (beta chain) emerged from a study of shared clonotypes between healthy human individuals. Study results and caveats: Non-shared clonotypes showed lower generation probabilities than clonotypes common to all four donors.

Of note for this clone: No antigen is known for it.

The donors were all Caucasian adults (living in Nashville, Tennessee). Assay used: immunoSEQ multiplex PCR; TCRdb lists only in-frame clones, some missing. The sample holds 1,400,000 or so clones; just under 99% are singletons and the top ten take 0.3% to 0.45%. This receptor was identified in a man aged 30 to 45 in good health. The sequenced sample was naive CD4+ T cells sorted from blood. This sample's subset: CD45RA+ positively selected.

The CDR3 DNA is TGTGCCAGCAGCGTAGCTGTGCAGGGGACCACTGAAGCTTTCTTT. As protein: CASSVAVQGTTEAFF. This chain connects TRBV9 to TRBJ1-1; maybe TRBD1 (6 bases). CDR3 length: 15 residues. Deletions cut 0 bases from V and 4 bases from J, with 13 bases between. Per the germline V gene, CDR1 is SGDLS and CDR2 is YYNGEE.